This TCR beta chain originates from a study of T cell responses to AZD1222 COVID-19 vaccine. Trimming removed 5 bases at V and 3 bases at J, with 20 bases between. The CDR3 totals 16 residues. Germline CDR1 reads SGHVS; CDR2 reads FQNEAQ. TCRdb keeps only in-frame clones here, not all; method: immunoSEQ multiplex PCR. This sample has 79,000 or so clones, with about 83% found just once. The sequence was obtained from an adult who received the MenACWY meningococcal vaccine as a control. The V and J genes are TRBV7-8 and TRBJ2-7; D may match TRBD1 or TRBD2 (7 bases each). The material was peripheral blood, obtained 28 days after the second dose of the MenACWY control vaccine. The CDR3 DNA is TGTGCCAGCAGCCCAAAAGCGGGACAGACCCTCTACGAGCAGTACTTC. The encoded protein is CASSPKAGQTLYEQYF.